There are many counts of the clone carrying this TCR beta chain. Its antigen is not known. Per germline, CDR1 MGHRA and CDR2 YSYEKL. The CDR3 covers 16 residues. V shed 1 base, J shed 5 bases, and the junction held 8 bases outside the gene matches. There were TCR beta CDR3 regions amplified from RNA transcripts. HTBI primers were the set used in a first-round RT-PCR of the TCR CDR3. TCRdb reanalysed the multiplex PCR reads using MiXCR and keeps one entry per CDR3 protein. The sample yields around 450,000 distinct CDR3 sequences, 15% to 19% seen once. The data were obtained in a study of T cells in Graves' hyperthyroidism and ophthalmopathy. Study findings and constraints: From stable hyperthyroidism, ophthalmopathy was separated by a 13 V-J model.

Sequencing was carried out using blood. The rearrangement links TRBV4-1 to TRBJ2-5, with 9 bases fitting TRBD2. This TCR was recovered from a woman under 30 with Graves' hyperthyroidism. CDR3 sequence (DNA): TGCGCCAGCAGCCAAGGAGGAAGCGGGGGGCTTGAGACCCAGTACTTC. Translating it yields CASSQGGSGGLETQYF.